A selection of T cell receptor beta chains follows, all from one sample in a study of blood T cell repertoires in COVID-19. Only in-frame clones appear in the TCRdb table, and some are missing; sequencing was by immunoSEQ multiplex PCR. Of 60,000 to 90,000 clones detected, roughly 90% appear once; the ten largest clones hold roughly 0.73%. What was sequenced was peripheral blood. The receptors shown here come from a woman aged 80 or over with acute or convalescent COVID-19. Both conserved end residues are part of each CDR3. A D gene is named only where the DNA matches it firmly. Clone size is shown for a subset of rows, as once, few, many or a class of expanded clone.

cdr3_aa cdr3_nt v_call d_call j_call clone_size cdr3_length
CASSPLVTGLSGANVLTF TGTGCCAGCTCCCCGCTTGTGACAGGGCTTTCTGGGGCCAACGTCCTGACTTTC TRBV18 TRBD1 TRBJ2-6 NA 18
CASSPRVLRGNQPQHF TGTGCCAGCAGTCCCCGTGTCCTGCGCGGGAATCAGCCCCAGCATTTT TRBV6-6 NA TRBJ1-5 NA 16
CASSARLAASNEQFF TGTGCCAGCAGCGCCCGACTAGCGGCGTCCAATGAGCAGTTCTTC TRBV9 TRBD2 TRBJ2-1 NA 15
CASSNTGIYGGYTF TGTGCCAGCAGCAACACAGGGATTTATGGTGGCTACACCTTC TRBV5-4 NA TRBJ1-2 few 14
CASKPFLSDTIYF TGTGCCAGCAAACCTTTTCTATCGGACACCATATATTTT TRBV6-5 NA TRBJ1-3 NA 13
CASSQLLRTGASGYNEQFF TGTGCCAGCTCACAACTTCTGCGGACAGGGGCTAGCGGGTACAATGAGCAGTTCTTC TRBV18 NA TRBJ2-1 NA 19
CASSPRSLAGGSGDTQYF TGCGCCAGCAGCCCCAGATCACTAGCGGGAGGCTCTGGAGATACGCAGTATTTT TRBV4-1 TRBD2 TRBJ2-3 NA 18
CASSLGPGGEETQYF TGTGCCAGCAGCTTGGGGCCGGGAGGGGAAGAGACCCAGTACTTC TRBV5-4 TRBD2 TRBJ2-5 once 15
CASSLGGGVLMDYGYTF TGTGCCAGCAGCTTAGGAGGGGGGGTCCTCATGGACTATGGCTACACCTTC TRBV7-9 NA TRBJ1-2 NA 17
CASSIAGILSGQPQHF TGTGCCAGCAGCATAGCCGGGATCCTATCAGGTCAGCCCCAGCATTTT TRBV2 NA TRBJ1-5 NA 16
CASSSPGTSGTYNTGELFF TGTGCCAGCAGCTCCCCCGGGACTAGCGGGACCTATAACACCGGGGAGCTGTTTTTT TRBV11-3 TRBD2 TRBJ2-2 NA 19
CASSQGRDGYTF TGTGCCAGCAGCCAGGGTCGGGATGGCTACACCTTC TRBV28 NA TRBJ1-2 NA 12
CASGFELANTGELFF TGTGCTAGTGGTTTCGAGTTAGCGAACACCGGGGAGCTGTTTTTT TRBV12-5 NA TRBJ2-2 NA 15
CASSFEVSPGGHLNQPQHF TGTGCCAGCAGTTTTGAGGTTAGTCCGGGGGGACACCTTAATCAGCCCCAGCATTTT TRBV28 NA TRBJ1-5 NA 19
CASSPSLSGPYNEQFF TGTGCCAGCAGCCCCTCGCTGAGCGGTCCCTACAATGAGCAGTTCTTC TRBV4-2 NA TRBJ2-1 NA 16
CASSPSGRAYEQFF TGTGCCAGCAGCCCAAGCGGGAGGGCCTATGAGCAGTTCTTC TRBV7-3 TRBD2 TRBJ2-1 once 14
CASSKGMNTGELFF TGTGCCAGCAGTAAGGGGATGAACACCGGGGAGCTGTTTTTT TRBV6-6 NA TRBJ2-2 NA 14
CASSPRQGNQPQHF TGTGCCAGCTCACCGCGACAGGGAAATCAGCCCCAGCATTTT TRBV18 TRBD1 TRBJ1-5 once 14
CASSLEGRSSYNSPLHF TGCGCCAGCAGCTTGGAAGGGAGGTCCTCCTATAATTCACCCCTCCACTTT TRBV5-1 NA TRBJ1-6 NA 17
CASSVRASNYGYTF TGTGCCAGCAGCGTCAGGGCCTCTAACTATGGCTACACCTTC TRBV9 NA TRBJ1-2 NA 14
CASTRTGIGYTF TGTGCCAGCACCAGGACAGGAATTGGCTACACCTTC TRBV6-6 TRBD1 TRBJ1-2 NA 12
CASSPRDLRSPLHF TGTGCCAGCTCACCAAGGGACTTACGTTCACCCCTCCACTTT TRBV18 NA TRBJ1-6 once 14
CASRDGDRANQPQHF TGCGCCAGCAGGGATGGGGACAGGGCAAATCAGCCCCAGCATTTT TRBV5-1 TRBD1 TRBJ1-5 NA 15
CASSPTSGRAYEQFF TGTGCCAGCAGCCCGACTAGCGGGAGGGCTTATGAGCAGTTCTTC TRBV3-1/TRBV3-2 TRBD2 TRBJ2-1 NA 15
CASSLMQGKTEAFF TGCGCCAGCAGCTTGATGCAGGGCAAAACTGAAGCTTTCTTT TRBV5-1 NA TRBJ1-1 few 14
CASSGQGGASRNYGYTF TGTGCCAGCAGTGGGCAAGGGGGCGCGAGTCGGAACTATGGCTACACCTTC TRBV6-1 TRBD1 TRBJ1-2 NA 17
CASSQDRGRIEKLFF TGCGCCAGCAGCCAAGACAGGGGGCGGATTGAAAAACTGTTTTTT TRBV4-3 TRBD1 TRBJ1-4 NA 15
CASSYFRGGALNEQFF TGTGCCAGCAGTTACTTTCGGGGGGGGGCTCTCAATGAGCAGTTCTTC TRBV6-5 TRBD2 TRBJ2-1 NA 16
CASNPARSYNEQFF TGTGCCAGCAACCCCGCTCGGTCGTACAATGAGCAGTTCTTC TRBV2 NA TRBJ2-1 NA 14
CASSKTPTAAFSTEAFF TGTGCCAGTAGTAAAACCCCAACCGCGGCATTTAGCACTGAAGCTTTCTTT TRBV19 NA TRBJ1-1 NA 17
CASSVRLANRQNEQFF TGTGCCAGCAGTGTCAGACTAGCAAATAGACAGAATGAGCAGTTCTTC TRBV25-1 TRBD2 TRBJ2-1 NA 16
CASSPTGNWGYTF TGTGCCAGCAGCCCAACAGGGAATTGGGGCTACACCTTC TRBV6-6 NA TRBJ1-2 NA 13
CASSPRTSGSMFF TGTGCCAGCAGCCCGCGGACTAGCGGGAGTATGTTCTTC TRBV3-1/TRBV3-2 TRBD2 TRBJ2-1 NA 13
CASSEVGRVAGGRYNEQFF TGTGCCAGCAGTGAAGTCGGAAGAGTAGCGGGGGGGCGCTACAATGAGCAGTTCTTC TRBV6-1 TRBD2 TRBJ2-1 NA 19
CASSLYQGQPQHF TGTGCCAGCAGCTTATATCAGGGTCAGCCCCAGCATTTT TRBV7-2 NA TRBJ1-5 NA 13
CATRGKGSTEAFF TGTGCCACCCGGGGGAAGGGATCAACTGAAGCTTTCTTT TRBV24-1 NA TRBJ1-1 once 13
CASSNHDRGGSYEQYF TGCGCCAGCAGCAACCATGACAGGGGTGGCTCCTACGAGCAGTACTTC TRBV5-1 TRBD1 TRBJ2-7 NA 16
CSAYRGNEQFF TGCAGTGCTTACAGGGGAAATGAGCAGTTCTTC TRBV20-1 TRBD1 TRBJ2-1 NA 11
CASSLRDSGTDTQYF TGTGCCAGCAGCCTTCGGGACAGCGGCACAGATACGCAGTATTTT TRBV5-4 TRBD1 TRBJ2-3 NA 15
CASSELAGGGNEQFF TGCGCCAGCAGTGAACTAGCGGGAGGGGGGAATGAGCAGTTCTTC TRBV10-1 TRBD2 TRBJ2-1 NA 15
CASSLQPGPGETQYF TGCGCCAGCAGCCTCCAACCGGGTCCCGGGGAGACCCAGTACTTC TRBV4-1 NA TRBJ2-5 once 15